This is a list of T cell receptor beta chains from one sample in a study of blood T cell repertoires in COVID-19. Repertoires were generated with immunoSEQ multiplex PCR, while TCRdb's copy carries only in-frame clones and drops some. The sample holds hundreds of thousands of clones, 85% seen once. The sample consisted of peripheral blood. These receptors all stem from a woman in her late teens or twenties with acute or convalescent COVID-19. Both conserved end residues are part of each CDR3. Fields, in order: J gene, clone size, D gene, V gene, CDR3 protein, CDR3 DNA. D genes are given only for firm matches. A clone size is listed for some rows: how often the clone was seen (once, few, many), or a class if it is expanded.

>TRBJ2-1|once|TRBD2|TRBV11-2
CASSLVAGSYNEQFF
TGTGCCAGCAGCTTAGTAGCGGGTAGCTACAATGAGCAGTTCTTC
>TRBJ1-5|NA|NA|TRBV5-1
CASSLEGSGPQHF
TGCGCCAGCAGCTTGGAGGGGTCGGGGCCCCAGCATTTT
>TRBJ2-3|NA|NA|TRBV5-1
CASSFDKGTDTQYF
TGCGCCAGCAGCTTCGACAAGGGCACAGATACGCAGTATTTT
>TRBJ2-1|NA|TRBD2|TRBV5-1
CASKETSEYNEQFF
TGCGCCAGCAAGGAGACTAGCGAGTACAATGAGCAGTTCTTC
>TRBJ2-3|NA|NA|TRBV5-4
CASKSRGRRNTQYF
TGTGCCAGCAAATCACGGGGTCGCCGTAATACGCAGTATTTT
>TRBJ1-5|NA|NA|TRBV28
CASTMGGGNQPQHF
TGTGCCAGCACAATGGGGGGGGGCAATCAGCCCCAGCATTTT
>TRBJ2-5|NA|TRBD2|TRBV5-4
CASSPTSSTSGAGGTQYF
TGTGCCAGCAGCCCCACCTCCTCGACTAGCGGGGCCGGGGGGACCCAGTACTTC
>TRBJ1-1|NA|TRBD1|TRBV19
CASSTPSGTGGVNTEAFF
TGTGCCAGTAGTACCCCTAGTGGGACAGGGGGCGTGAACACTGAAGCTTTCTTT
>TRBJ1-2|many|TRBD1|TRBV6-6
CASSHTEGAGGYTF
TGTGCCAGCAGTCATACAGAGGGGGCTGGTGGCTACACCTTC
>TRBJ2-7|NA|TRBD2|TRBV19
CATATGLEDYEQYF
TGTGCCACAGCCACGGGACTAGAGGACTACGAGCAGTACTTC